The following is a T cell receptor beta chain sequence with its context. These data belong to a study of T cell changes during pregnancy in multiple sclerosis. The method was immunoSEQ multiplex PCR; TCRdb's version includes in-frame clones alone and lacks a portion of them. Found here are roughly 67,000 clones, about nine tenths of them singletons; the top ten hold more than 1.4%. The V segment lost 8 bases and the J segment 3 bases; nucleotides outside the gene matches: 19. The CDR3 has 17 amino acids. CDR1 and CDR2 from the germline V gene are LNHDA and SQIVND (reference sequence). The specimen was peripheral blood, collected in the second trimester of pregnancy. The chain uses TRBV19 and TRBJ2-7; 7 bases map to TRBD2. The sequence was collected from a female donor with multiple sclerosis, enrolled in a pregnancy study. CDR3 DNA: TGTGCCAGTGCTACCGGCCCGGCGGGAGACTATAACTACGAGCAGTACTTC. This translates into CASATGPAGDYNYEQYF.